The rows below give T cell receptor beta chains drawn from one sample of a study of blood T cells in healthy people across ages. TCRdb reprocessed the 5' RACE reads with MiXCR, giving one entry per CDR3 protein. This sample has about 1 million distinct CDR3 sequences, with around 27% found just once. These data were also filed under a second study, of T cells of mothers and their children.

Sequenced material: blood. These receptors were taken from a girl aged 2 to 10 in good health. Each CDR3 is given with its conserved first and last residue. A D gene is named only where the DNA matches it firmly. Not all rows give a size; the values are once, few, many and, for expanded clones, a class.

CDR3 length: 15
clone size: -
V gene: TRBV6-5
J gene: TRBJ2-3
D gene: TRBD2
CDR3 protein: CASSYSAGGADTQYF
CDR3 DNA: TGTGCCAGCAGTTACTCGGCGGGAGGGGCAGATACGCAGTATTTT

CDR3 length: 17
clone size: few
V gene: TRBV7-8
J gene: TRBJ2-1
D gene: TRBD1
CDR3 protein: CASSFSMGQGAYNEQFF
CDR3 DNA: TGTGCCAGCAGCTTTAGTATGGGACAGGGGGCCTACAATGAGCAGTTCTTC

CDR3 length: 15
clone size: few
V gene: TRBV9
J gene: TRBJ2-1
D gene: -
CDR3 protein: CASSVDSWRSNEQFF
CDR3 DNA: TGTGCCAGCAGCGTAGACTCTTGGCGGAGCAATGAGCAGTTCTTC

CDR3 length: 15
clone size: -
V gene: TRBV28
J gene: TRBJ2-5
D gene: -
CDR3 protein: CAATTGASPQETQYF
CDR3 DNA: TGTGCCGCTACTACGGGAGCCAGCCCACAAGAGACCCAGTACTTC

CDR3 length: 13
clone size: few
V gene: TRBV29-1
J gene: TRBJ2-7
D gene: -
CDR3 protein: CSVSGRLTYEQYF
CDR3 DNA: TGCAGCGTTAGCGGTAGACTAACCTACGAGCAGTACTTC

CDR3 length: 16
clone size: few
V gene: TRBV7-9
J gene: TRBJ2-5
D gene: TRBD2
CDR3 protein: CASSQTSGRNQETQYF
CDR3 DNA: TGTGCCAGCAGTCAAACTAGCGGGAGAAATCAAGAGACCCAGTACTTC

CDR3 length: 14
clone size: few
V gene: TRBV18
J gene: TRBJ2-1
D gene: -
CDR3 protein: CASRSETTYNEQFF
CDR3 DNA: TGTGCCAGCCGAAGCGAAACCACCTACAATGAGCAGTTCTTC

CDR3 length: 13
clone size: -
V gene: TRBV29-1
J gene: TRBJ2-2
D gene: TRBD1
CDR3 protein: CGTRQGVTGELFF
CDR3 DNA: TGCGGGACCCGACAGGGAGTCACCGGGGAGCTGTTTTTT

CDR3 length: 12
clone size: many
V gene: TRBV18
J gene: TRBJ1-2
D gene: -
CDR3 protein: CASSSDNYGYTF
CDR3 DNA: TGTGCCAGCTCATCCGATAACTATGGCTACACCTTC

CDR3 length: 14
clone size: few
V gene: TRBV27
J gene: TRBJ2-7
D gene: TRBD1
CDR3 protein: CASTRTGGLYEQYF
CDR3 DNA: TGTGCCAGCACCCGGACAGGGGGCTTGTACGAGCAGTACTTC

CDR3 length: 17
clone size: -
V gene: TRBV7-2
J gene: TRBJ2-6
D gene: -
CDR3 protein: CASSSQLLSSGANVLTF
CDR3 DNA: TGTGCCAGCAGCTCCCAACTCCTAAGCTCTGGGGCCAACGTCCTGACTTTC

CDR3 length: 14
clone size: few
V gene: TRBV29-1
J gene: TRBJ1-2
D gene: -
CDR3 protein: CSVEDPLYSYGYTF
CDR3 DNA: TGCAGCGTTGAAGATCCTTTGTACAGTTATGGCTACACCTTC

CDR3 length: 18
clone size: -
V gene: TRBV4-1
J gene: TRBJ2-7
D gene: -
CDR3 protein: CASSQSLLLARSSYEQYF
CDR3 DNA: TGCGCCAGCAGCCAGAGTCTCCTTCTAGCCCGTTCTTCCTACGAGCAGTACTTC

CDR3 length: 19
clone size: few
V gene: TRBV11-2
J gene: TRBJ2-3
D gene: TRBD2
CDR3 protein: CASSLIFGEAGVSADTQYF
CDR3 DNA: TGTGCCAGCAGCTTAATATTTGGGGAAGCGGGAGTAAGTGCAGATACGCAGTATTTT

CDR3 length: 16
clone size: -
V gene: TRBV29-1
J gene: TRBJ1-2
D gene: -
CDR3 protein: CSVEGLDGHFNYGYTF
CDR3 DNA: TGCAGCGTTGAAGGCCTGGACGGACATTTTAACTACGGCTACACCTTC

CDR3 length: 14
clone size: few
V gene: TRBV12-3/TRBV12-4
J gene: TRBJ2-1
D gene: -
CDR3 protein: CASSYVGAYNEQFF
CDR3 DNA: TGTGCCAGCAGTTACGTAGGGGCGTACAATGAGCAGTTCTTC

CDR3 length: 13
clone size: few
V gene: TRBV29-1
J gene: TRBJ2-5
D gene: -
CDR3 protein: CSVEELAWETQYF
CDR3 DNA: TGCAGCGTTGAAGAGTTAGCTTGGGAGACCCAGTACTTC

CDR3 length: 13
clone size: -
V gene: TRBV20-1
J gene: TRBJ2-7
D gene: TRBD1
CDR3 protein: CSAQRQGAHEQYF
CDR3 DNA: TGCAGTGCTCAAAGACAGGGGGCCCACGAGCAGTACTTC

CDR3 length: 16
clone size: few
V gene: TRBV5-1
J gene: TRBJ2-7
D gene: -
CDR3 protein: CASSMTQTSDYYEQYF
CDR3 DNA: TGCGCCAGCAGCATGACCCAAACGTCGGACTACTACGAGCAGTACTTC

CDR3 length: 15
clone size: few
V gene: TRBV20-1
J gene: TRBJ2-3
D gene: TRBD2
CDR3 protein: CSARSGLVGLATQYF
CDR3 DNA: TGCAGTGCTAGATCGGGACTAGTTGGTTTGGCTACGCAGTATTTT

CDR3 length: 12
clone size: -
V gene: TRBV12-3/TRBV12-4
J gene: TRBJ1-1
D gene: -
CDR3 protein: CASTFLAGEAFF
CDR3 DNA: TGTGCCAGCACCTTCCTGGCGGGTGAAGCTTTCTTT

CDR3 length: 13
clone size: -
V gene: TRBV7-7
J gene: TRBJ2-1
D gene: -
CDR3 protein: CASSRDLNNEQFF
CDR3 DNA: TGTGCTAGCAGCCGGGACTTAAACAATGAGCAGTTCTTC

CDR3 length: 19
clone size: -
V gene: TRBV3-1
J gene: TRBJ1-3
D gene: TRBD1
CDR3 protein: CASSQLQGAPTFSGNTIYF
CDR3 DNA: TGTGCCAGCAGCCAATTACAGGGGGCACCGACTTTCTCTGGAAACACCATATATTTT

CDR3 length: 12
clone size: -
V gene: TRBV29-1
J gene: TRBJ1-2
D gene: -
CDR3 protein: CSVDTGFYGYTF
CDR3 DNA: TGCAGCGTTGATACAGGCTTCTATGGCTACACCTTC

CDR3 length: 16
clone size: -
V gene: TRBV7-3
J gene: TRBJ2-6
D gene: -
CDR3 protein: CASSLLGPGGANVLTF
CDR3 DNA: TGTGCCAGCAGCTTATTGGGGCCCGGCGGGGCCAACGTCCTGACTTTC

CDR3 length: 11
clone size: -
V gene: TRBV28
J gene: TRBJ2-5
D gene: -
CDR3 protein: CAWPSGKTQYF
CDR3 DNA: TGTGCTTGGCCGTCAGGGAAGACCCAGTACTTC